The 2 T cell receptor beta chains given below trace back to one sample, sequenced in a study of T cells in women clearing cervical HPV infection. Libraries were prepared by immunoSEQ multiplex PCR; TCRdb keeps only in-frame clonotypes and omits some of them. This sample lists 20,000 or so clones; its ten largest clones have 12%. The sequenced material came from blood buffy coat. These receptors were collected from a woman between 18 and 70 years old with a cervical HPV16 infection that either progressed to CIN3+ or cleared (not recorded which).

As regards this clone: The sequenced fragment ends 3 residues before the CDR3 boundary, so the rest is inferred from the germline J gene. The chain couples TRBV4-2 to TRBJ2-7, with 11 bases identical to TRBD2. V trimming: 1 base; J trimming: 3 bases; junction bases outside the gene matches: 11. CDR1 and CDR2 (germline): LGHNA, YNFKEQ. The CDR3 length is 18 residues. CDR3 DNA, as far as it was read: TGTGCCAGCAGCCAAGGGACTAGCGGGTTGTCTCCAGGCTACGAG. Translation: CASSQGTSGLSPGYE. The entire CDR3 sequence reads CASSQGTSGLSPGYEQYF.

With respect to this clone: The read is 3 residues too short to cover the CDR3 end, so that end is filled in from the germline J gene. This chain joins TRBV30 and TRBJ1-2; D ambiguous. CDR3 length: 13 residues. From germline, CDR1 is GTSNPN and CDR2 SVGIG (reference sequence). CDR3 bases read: TGTGCCTGGAGTTTTCGATCCACCTACGAC. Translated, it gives CAWSFRSTYD. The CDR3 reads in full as CAWSFRSTYDYTF. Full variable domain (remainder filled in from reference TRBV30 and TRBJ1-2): SQTIHQWPATLVQPVGSPLSLECTVEGTSNPNLYWYRQAAGRGLQLLFYSVGIGQISSEVPQNLSASRPQDRQFILSSKKLLLSDSGFYLCAWSFRSTYDYTFGSGTRLTVV.